This T cell receptor (beta chain) was obtained from a study of blood T cell repertoires in COVID-19. Across the whole study: The analysed material was cDNA or gDNA that came from T cells, B-cell-depleted T cells, or PBMCs.

As handled by the study authors: Estimated nucleated cell counts came from reference gene primer amplification. Sequencing used immunoSEQ multiplex PCR; TCRdb keeps in-frame clones, though not all of them. Clonal size and the V and J genes are those of that table, whereas D and trimming came from the DNA. The sample includes some 200,000 clones, around 86% of them seen just once. The germline CDR1 and CDR2 sequences are MDHEN and SYDVKM. The CDR3 has 12 amino acids. V lost 6 bases to trimming and J lost 4 bases, with 7 bases between them. Seattle's cohort entered during active infection and was followed longitudinally.

The clonotype comes from a woman aged 70-85 years with COVID-19, enrolled during active disease. The material sequenced was peripheral blood. The chain uses TRBV28 and TRBJ1-3; the D gene is possibly TRBD1 (5 bases). CDR3 protein: CASSYRGNTIYF. In DNA, the CDR3 is TGTGCCAGCAGCTACAGGGGAAACACCATATATTTT.